This is a list of T cell receptor beta chains from one sample in a study of T cells in Graves' hyperthyroidism and ophthalmopathy. TCRdb reanalysed the multiplex PCR reads using MiXCR and keeps one entry per CDR3 protein. The sample contains around 370,000 distinct CDR3 sequences, 15% to 20% of which appear only once. Sequencing used blood. These receptors all come from a man aged 18 to 29 with Graves' ophthalmopathy. The CDR3 runs from the conserved cysteine through the conserved F or W. Fields, in order: D gene, CDR3 length, V gene, clone size, J gene, CDR3 protein, CDR3 DNA. The D gene is left open where the match is weak. Only some rows state a clone size, as once, few, many or a class for expanded clones.

>TRBD2|19|TRBV10-3|few|TRBJ2-1
CAIRGPGLAEGGSYNEQFF
TGTGCCATCAGGGGACCGGGACTAGCCGAGGGGGGCTCCTACAATGAGCAGTTCTTC
>TRBD2|16|TRBV5-1|NA|TRBJ2-3
CASSFYSGGAEDTQYF
TGCGCCAGCAGCTTTTATAGCGGGGGGGCCGAAGATACGCAGTATTTT
>NA|13|TRBV12-3/TRBV12-4|many|TRBJ2-2
CASSAGTAGELFF
TGTGCCAGCAGCGCCGGGACGGCCGGGGAGCTGTTTTTT
>TRBD2|15|TRBV7-8|many|TRBJ2-1
CASSPERGGSNEQFF
TGTGCCAGCAGCCCGGAGCGGGGGGGCAGCAATGAGCAGTTCTTC
>NA|14|TRBV2|few|TRBJ1-1
CASSESGPNTEAFF
TGTGCCAGCAGTGAATCTGGCCCTAACACTGAAGCTTTCTTT
>TRBD1|16|TRBV18|many|TRBJ1-1
CASSTATGQEVTEAFF
TGTGCCAGCTCAACGGCGACGGGACAGGAGGTCACTGAAGCTTTCTTT
>TRBD1|13|TRBV6-2/TRBV6-3|NA|TRBJ2-3
CASRGQGLDTQYF
TGTGCCAGCAGGGGACAGGGCCTAGATACGCAGTATTTT
>TRBD1|13|TRBV7-9|NA|TRBJ2-2
CASTQGQTGELFF
TGTGCCAGCACCCAGGGACAGACCGGGGAGCTGTTTTTT
>NA|14|TRBV28|many|TRBJ1-2
CASRAPGRTYGYTF
TGTGCCAGCAGGGCCCCCGGGCGTACCTATGGCTACACCTTC
>NA|16|TRBV2|many|TRBJ1-1
CASSEALTGSNTEAFF
TGTGCCAGCAGTGAAGCGCTTACAGGATCAAACACTGAAGCTTTCTTT
>NA|15|TRBV28|NA|TRBJ1-3
CASSSRTVYRNTIYF
TGTGCCAGCAGTTCCCGGACAGTGTATCGAAACACCATATATTTT
>NA|17|TRBV27|NA|TRBJ1-5
CASSSHPTGSAYQPQHF
TGTGCCAGCAGTTCCCACCCTACAGGGTCCGCTTATCAGCCCCAGCATTTT
>NA|14|TRBV6-1|few|TRBJ1-6
CASRPYRYNSPLHF
TGTGCCAGCAGGCCATACAGATATAATTCACCCCTCCACTTT
>TRBD1|14|TRBV9|many|TRBJ2-7
CASSPTGGVDEQYF
TGTGCCAGCAGCCCGACAGGGGGCGTGGACGAGCAGTACTTC
>NA|12|TRBV12-3/TRBV12-4|many|TRBJ2-3
CASSSTVDTQYF
TGTGCCAGCAGTTCCACGGTAGATACGCAGTATTTT
>TRBD1|15|TRBV7-9|many|TRBJ1-1
CASRGSDRAGTEAFF
TGTGCCAGCAGGGGAAGCGACAGGGCGGGCACTGAAGCTTTCTTT
>NA|13|TRBV10-1|NA|TRBJ2-1
CASSESVNNEQFF
TGCGCCAGCAGTGAGTCGGTGAACAATGAGCAGTTCTTC
>TRBD1|14|TRBV20-1|many|TRBJ2-7
CSARDEAGGYEQYF
TGCAGTGCTAGAGATGAGGCAGGGGGCTACGAGCAGTACTTC
>NA|11|TRBV29-1|many|TRBJ1-2
CSVEPPDGYTF
TGCAGCGTTGAACCCCCAGATGGCTACACCTTC
>NA|15|TRBV6-1|NA|TRBJ1-4
CASSLAGSFDEKLFF
TGTGCCAGCAGCCTGGCCGGGTCTTTCGATGAAAAACTGTTTTTT
>TRBD1|15|TRBV6-5|many|TRBJ2-7
CASSYGTGDTYEQYF
TGTGCCAGCAGTTACGGGACAGGGGACACCTACGAGCAGTACTTC
>NA|14|TRBV12-3/TRBV12-4|many|TRBJ1-1
CASSLARPNTEAFF
TGTGCCAGCAGTTTAGCGCGACCGAACACTGAAGCTTTCTTT
>TRBD2|16|TRBV11-2|many|TRBJ2-3
CASSRKAGGSTDTQYF
TGTGCCAGCAGTCGAAAAGCGGGGGGCAGCACAGATACGCAGTATTTT
>TRBD1|16|TRBV7-3|many|TRBJ2-2
CASSPFGTELTGELFF
TGTGCCAGCAGTCCATTCGGGACAGAGCTCACCGGGGAGCTGTTTTTT
>NA|15|TRBV3-1|many|TRBJ2-6
CASSLTGIGANVLTF
TGTGCCAGCAGCCTTACTGGCATTGGGGCCAACGTCCTGACTTTC
>NA|17|TRBV6-1|many|TRBJ1-2
CASSSQGIQGLHYGYTF
TGTGCCAGCAGTTCACAGGGAATCCAAGGGCTTCACTATGGCTACACCTTC
>NA|14|TRBV2|many|TRBJ2-5
CASSGGGWQETQYF
TGTGCCAGCAGTGGGGGCGGGTGGCAAGAGACCCAGTACTTC
>TRBD1|15|TRBV12-3/TRBV12-4|NA|TRBJ1-1
CASSRGQETGTEAFF
TGTGCCAGCAGCCGGGGACAGGAGACCGGTACTGAAGCTTTCTTT
>NA|14|TRBV20-1|NA|TRBJ2-1
CSAAGLSIINEQFF
TGCAGTGCTGCCGGACTATCAATCATCAATGAGCAGTTCTTC
>NA|15|TRBV4-1|few|TRBJ1-1
CASSPQQGLNTEAFF
TGCGCCAGCAGCCCCCAACAGGGACTGAACACTGAAGCTTTCTTT
>NA|11|TRBV20-1|few|TRBJ2-5
CSAGTRGTQYF
TGCAGTGCTGGGACTCGGGGGACCCAGTACTTC
>NA|13|TRBV2|many|TRBJ1-6
CASSRDLNSPLHF
TGTGCCAGCAGCCGGGACCTTAATTCACCCCTCCACTTT